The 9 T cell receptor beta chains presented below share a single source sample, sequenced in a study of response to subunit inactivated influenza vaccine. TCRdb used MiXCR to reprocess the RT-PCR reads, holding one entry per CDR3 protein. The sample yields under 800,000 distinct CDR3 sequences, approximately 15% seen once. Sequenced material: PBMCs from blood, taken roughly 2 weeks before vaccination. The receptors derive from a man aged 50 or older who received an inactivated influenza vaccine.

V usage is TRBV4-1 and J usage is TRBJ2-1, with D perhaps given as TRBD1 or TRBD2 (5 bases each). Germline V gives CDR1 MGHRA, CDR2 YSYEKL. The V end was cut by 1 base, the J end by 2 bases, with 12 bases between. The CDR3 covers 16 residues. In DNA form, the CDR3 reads TGCGCCAGCAGCCAAGGCCGGGACCCACCCTACAATGAGCAGTTCTTC. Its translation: CASSQGRDPPYNEQFF.

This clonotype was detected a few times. CDR3 in DNA: TGTGCCAGCAGTATCCGGGAGTCCAGCACAGATACGCAGTATTTT. As protein: CASSIRESSTDTQYF. The chain carries TRBV2 and TRBJ2-3, with D possibly matching TRBD2 (6 bases). Germline lookup yields CDR1 SNHLY and CDR2 FYNNEI. The CDR3 is made up of 15 amino acids. V lost 5 bases and J 0 bases, leaving 12 bases between the germline ends.

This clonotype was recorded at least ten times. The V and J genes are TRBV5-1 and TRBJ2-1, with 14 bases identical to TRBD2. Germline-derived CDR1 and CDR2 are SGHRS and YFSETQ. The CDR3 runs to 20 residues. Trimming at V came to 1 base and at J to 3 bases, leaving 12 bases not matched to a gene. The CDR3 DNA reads TGCGCCAGCAGCTTGAGGGGGACTAGCGGGAGTGAGGCACGCTACAATGAGCAGTTCTTC. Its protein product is CASSLRGTSGSEARYNEQFF.

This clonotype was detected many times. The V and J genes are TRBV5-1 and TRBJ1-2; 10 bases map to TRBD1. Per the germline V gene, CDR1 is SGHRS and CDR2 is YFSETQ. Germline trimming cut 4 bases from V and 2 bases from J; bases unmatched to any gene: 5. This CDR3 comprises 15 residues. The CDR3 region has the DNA TGCGCCAGCAGCCCTGGACAGGGGGTGAACTATGGCTACACCTTC. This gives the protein CASSPGQGVNYGYTF.

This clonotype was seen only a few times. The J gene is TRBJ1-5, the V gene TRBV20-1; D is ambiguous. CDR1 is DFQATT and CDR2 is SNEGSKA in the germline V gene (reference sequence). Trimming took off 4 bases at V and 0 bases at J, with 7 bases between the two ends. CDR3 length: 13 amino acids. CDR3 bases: TGCAGTGCTATTACAGATAGCAATCAGCCCCAGCATTTT. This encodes CSAITDSNQPQHF.

In DNA form, the CDR3 reads TGTGCCAGCAGTGGGACAGGGTTGGCAGATACGCAGTATTTT. It codes for CASSGTGLADTQYF. This chain joins TRBV28 and TRBJ2-3; 9 bases align to TRBD1. The CDR3 is 14 residues long. The trim removed 5 bases at V and 4 bases at J, leaving 4 bases unmatched. Germline loops: CDR1 MDHEN, CDR2 SYDVKM. Full variable domain (outside the CDR3, taken from reference TRBV28 and TRBJ2-3): DVKVTQSSRYLVKRTGEKVFLECVQDMDHENMFWYRQDPGLGLRLIYFSYDVKMKEKGDIPEGYSVSREKKERFSLILESASTNQTSMYLCASSGTGLADTQYFGPGTRLTVL.

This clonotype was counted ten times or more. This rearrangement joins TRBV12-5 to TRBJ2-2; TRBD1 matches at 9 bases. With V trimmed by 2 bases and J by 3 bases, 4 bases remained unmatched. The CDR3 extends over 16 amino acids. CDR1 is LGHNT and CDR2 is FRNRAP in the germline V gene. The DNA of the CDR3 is TGTGCTAGTGGTTTGTCACAGGGGGCTTACACCGGGGAGCTGTTTTTT. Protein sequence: CASGLSQGAYTGELFF.

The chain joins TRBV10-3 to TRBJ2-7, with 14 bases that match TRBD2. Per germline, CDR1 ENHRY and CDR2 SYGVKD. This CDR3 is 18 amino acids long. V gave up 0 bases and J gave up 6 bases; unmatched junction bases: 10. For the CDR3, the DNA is TGTGCCATCAGTGAGTCTAATCAAAATGGACTAGCGGGAGGCGAGCAGTACTTC. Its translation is CAISESNQNGLAGGEQYF.

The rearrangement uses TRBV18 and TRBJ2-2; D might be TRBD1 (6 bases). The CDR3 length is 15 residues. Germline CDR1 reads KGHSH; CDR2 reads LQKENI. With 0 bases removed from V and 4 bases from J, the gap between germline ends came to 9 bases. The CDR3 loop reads CASSPPTGLTGELFF. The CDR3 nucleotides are TGTGCCAGCTCACCACCGACAGGCCTCACCGGGGAGCTGTTTTTT.